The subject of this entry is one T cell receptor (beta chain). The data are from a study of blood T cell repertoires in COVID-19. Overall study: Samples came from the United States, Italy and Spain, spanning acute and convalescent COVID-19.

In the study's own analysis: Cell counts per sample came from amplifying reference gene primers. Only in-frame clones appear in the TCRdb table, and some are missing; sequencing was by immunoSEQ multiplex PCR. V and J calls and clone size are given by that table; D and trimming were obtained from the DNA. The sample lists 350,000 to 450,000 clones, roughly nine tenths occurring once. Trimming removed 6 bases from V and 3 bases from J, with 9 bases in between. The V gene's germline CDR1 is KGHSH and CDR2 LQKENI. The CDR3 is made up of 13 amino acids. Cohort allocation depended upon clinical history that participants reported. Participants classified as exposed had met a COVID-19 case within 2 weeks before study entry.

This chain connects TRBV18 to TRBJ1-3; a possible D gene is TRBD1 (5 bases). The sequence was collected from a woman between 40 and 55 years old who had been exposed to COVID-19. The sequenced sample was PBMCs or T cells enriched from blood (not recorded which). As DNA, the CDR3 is TGTGCCAGCTCCCAGGGCGGTGGAAACACCATATATTTT. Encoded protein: CASSQGGGNTIYF.